A selection of T cell receptor beta chains follows, all from one sample in a study of T cell repertoires in aging, cancer and after chemotherapy. TCRdb recomputed calls from the multiplex PCR reads with MiXCR, one row per CDR3 protein. Among about 2,000 distinct CDR3 sequences listed, more than 25% were seen once. Sequencing was carried out using blood. The receptors originated from a human donor with a blood cancer. Each CDR3 is given with its conserved first and last residue. D genes are given only for firm matches. A row's size may be missing; if present it is once, few, many or a size class.

clone size: NA; D gene: NA; J gene: TRBJ2-7; V gene: TRBV18; CDR3 protein: CASSPGGTPSYEQYF; CDR3 DNA: TGTGCCAGCTCACCAGGGGGGACTCCCTCCTACGAGCAGTACTTC
clone size: NA; D gene: NA; J gene: TRBJ2-2; V gene: TRBV21-1; CDR3 protein: CASSKALRGTGELFF; CDR3 DNA: TGTGCCAGCAGCAAAGCGCTGAGGGGTACCGGGGAGCTGTTTTTT
clone size: NA; D gene: TRBD1; J gene: TRBJ2-6; V gene: TRBV6-5; CDR3 protein: CASSTRGTLGSGANVLTF; CDR3 DNA: TGTGCCAGCAGTACCAGGGGGACACTTGGCTCTGGGGCCAACGTCCTGACTTTC
clone size: NA; D gene: NA; J gene: TRBJ2-2; V gene: TRBV5-1; CDR3 protein: CASSGVNTGELFF; CDR3 DNA: TGCGCCAGCAGCGGGGTGAACACCGGGGAGCTGTTTTTT
clone size: NA; D gene: NA; J gene: TRBJ1-1; V gene: TRBV6-5; CDR3 protein: CASSYPGVGTEAFF; CDR3 DNA: TGTGCCAGCAGTTACCCAGGGGTGGGCACTGAAGCTTTCTTT
clone size: medium-sized; D gene: NA; J gene: TRBJ1-2; V gene: TRBV6-5; CDR3 protein: CASSWGGEGYTF; CDR3 DNA: TGTGCCAGCAGTTGGGGGGGCGAGGGCTACACCTTC
clone size: NA; D gene: TRBD1; J gene: TRBJ2-7; V gene: TRBV27; CDR3 protein: CASSATGQGILEQYF; CDR3 DNA: TGTGCCAGCAGTGCCACGGGACAGGGGATTCTCGAGCAGTACTTC
clone size: NA; D gene: NA; J gene: TRBJ1-3; V gene: TRBV19; CDR3 protein: CASSVQWDGNTIYF; CDR3 DNA: TGTGCCAGTAGTGTACAGTGGGACGGAAACACCATATATTTT
clone size: once; D gene: TRBD2; J gene: TRBJ2-7; V gene: TRBV6-5; CDR3 protein: CASSVGTSYEQYF; CDR3 DNA: TGCGCCAGCAGTGTAGGGACTAGCTACGAGCAGTACTTC
clone size: once; D gene: NA; J gene: TRBJ2-5; V gene: TRBV7-9; CDR3 protein: CASSPRFPYQETQYF; CDR3 DNA: TGTGCCAGCAGCCCACGTTTCCCGTACCAAGAGACCCAGTACTTC
clone size: few; D gene: NA; J gene: TRBJ2-3; V gene: TRBV7-2; CDR3 protein: CASSLGTNTDTQYF; CDR3 DNA: TGTGCCAGCAGCTTAGGGACCAACACAGATACGCAGTATTTT
clone size: NA; D gene: TRBD1; J gene: TRBJ2-1; V gene: TRBV5-4; CDR3 protein: CASSYSGGVEQFF; CDR3 DNA: TGTGCCAGCAGCTACTCAGGGGGCGTTGAGCAGTTCTTC
clone size: NA; D gene: NA; J gene: TRBJ1-2; V gene: TRBV5-4; CDR3 protein: CASSFSPLSYGYTF; CDR3 DNA: TGTGCCAGCAGCTTCTCGCCGCTAAGCTATGGCTACACCTTC
clone size: large; D gene: NA; J gene: TRBJ2-1; V gene: TRBV29-1; CDR3 protein: CSVDPAKLNRRNEQFF; CDR3 DNA: TGCAGCGTTGACCCGGCCAAGCTGAATAGGCGGAATGAGCAGTTCTTC
clone size: medium-sized; D gene: NA; J gene: TRBJ1-5; V gene: TRBV30; CDR3 protein: CAWSVYSYNQPQHF; CDR3 DNA: TGTGCCTGGAGTGTATACAGTTACAATCAGCCCCAGCATTTT
clone size: NA; D gene: TRBD1; J gene: TRBJ1-1; V gene: TRBV18; CDR3 protein: CTSSQGAEAFF; CDR3 DNA: TGTACCAGCTCACAGGGGGCTGAAGCTTTCTTT
clone size: NA; D gene: TRBD2; J gene: TRBJ2-5; V gene: TRBV25-1; CDR3 protein: CASSVGGDGETQYF; CDR3 DNA: TGTGCCAGCAGTGTGGGGGGGGACGGCGAGACCCAGTACTTC
clone size: NA; D gene: NA; J gene: TRBJ2-1; V gene: TRBV27; CDR3 protein: CASSLWASYNEQFF; CDR3 DNA: TGTGCCAGCAGTTTGTGGGCCTCCTACAATGAGCAGTTCTTC
clone size: few; D gene: NA; J gene: TRBJ2-1; V gene: TRBV27; CDR3 protein: CASSPARASYNEQFF; CDR3 DNA: TGTGCCAGCAGTCCCGCCAGGGCCTCCTACAATGAGCAGTTCTTC
clone size: medium-sized; D gene: TRBD1; J gene: TRBJ2-3; V gene: TRBV10-3; CDR3 protein: CAISGQGAGDTQYF; CDR3 DNA: TGTGCCATCAGCGGACAGGGGGCTGGAGATACGCAGTATTTT
clone size: NA; D gene: TRBD1; J gene: TRBJ2-7; V gene: TRBV20-1; CDR3 protein: CSARVDRVAYEQYF; CDR3 DNA: TGCAGTGCTAGGGTCGACAGGGTAGCCTACGAGCAGTACTTC
clone size: few; D gene: TRBD1; J gene: TRBJ2-1; V gene: TRBV6-1; CDR3 protein: CASSGGTGGVYNEQFF; CDR3 DNA: TGTGCCAGCAGTGGGGGGACAGGGGGCGTCTACAATGAGCAGTTCTTC
clone size: NA; D gene: NA; J gene: TRBJ1-4; V gene: TRBV6-5; CDR3 protein: CASSYSGPNPEKLFF; CDR3 DNA: TGTGCCAGCAGTTACTCGGGCCCTAATCCCGAAAAACTGTTTTTT
clone size: NA; D gene: TRBD1; J gene: TRBJ1-1; V gene: TRBV7-9; CDR3 protein: CASSAGTGAAAEAFF; CDR3 DNA: TGTGCCAGCAGTGCCGGGACAGGGGCGGCAGCTGAAGCTTTCTTT
clone size: few; D gene: TRBD1; J gene: TRBJ1-3; V gene: TRBV19; CDR3 protein: CASSTRQGRRGNTIYF; CDR3 DNA: TGTGCCAGTAGTACCCGACAGGGGAGACGTGGAAACACCATATATTTT
clone size: NA; D gene: NA; J gene: TRBJ2-7; V gene: TRBV5-6; CDR3 protein: CASSFRPIHEQYF; CDR3 DNA: TGTGCCAGCAGCTTTCGGCCGATTCACGAGCAGTACTTC
clone size: NA; D gene: TRBD2; J gene: TRBJ2-3; V gene: TRBV5-4; CDR3 protein: CASRTSGGTDTQYF; CDR3 DNA: TGTGCCAGCAGGACTAGCGGGGGCACAGATACGCAGTATTTT
clone size: NA; D gene: NA; J gene: TRBJ2-7; V gene: TRBV30; CDR3 protein: CARLKRDSSYEQYF; CDR3 DNA: TGTGCCCGGTTGAAGCGGGACAGCTCCTACGAGCAGTACTTC
clone size: NA; D gene: NA; J gene: TRBJ2-7; V gene: TRBV19; CDR3 protein: CASKVTGTYEQYF; CDR3 DNA: TGTGCCAGTAAAGTAACAGGGACCTACGAGCAGTACTTC
clone size: few; D gene: TRBD1; J gene: TRBJ2-7; V gene: TRBV7-9; CDR3 protein: CASRPGQGLYEQYF; CDR3 DNA: TGTGCCAGCAGACCGGGACAGGGGTTGTACGAGCAGTACTTC
clone size: NA; D gene: NA; J gene: TRBJ1-3; V gene: TRBV15; CDR3 protein: CATSRGGGSGNTIYF; CDR3 DNA: TGTGCCACCAGCAGAGGTGGGGGTAGTGGAAACACCATATATTTT
clone size: few; D gene: TRBD2; J gene: TRBJ2-5; V gene: TRBV7-3; CDR3 protein: CASSPGSSGGRGTQYF; CDR3 DNA: TGTGCCAGCAGCCCGGGTAGTAGCGGGGGCCGTGGGACCCAGTACTTC
clone size: medium-sized; D gene: TRBD1; J gene: TRBJ2-7; V gene: TRBV10-3; CDR3 protein: CAISDHDRAYEQYF; CDR3 DNA: TGTGCCATCAGTGACCACGACAGGGCCTACGAGCAGTACTTC
clone size: large; D gene: TRBD2; J gene: TRBJ2-1; V gene: TRBV19; CDR3 protein: CASSSGTSVGAARFF; CDR3 DNA: TGTGCCAGTAGTTCCGGGACTAGCGTGGGTGCCGCGAGGTTCTTC
clone size: few; D gene: TRBD1; J gene: TRBJ1-5; V gene: TRBV19; CDR3 protein: CASSTGQDRHSNQPQHF; CDR3 DNA: TGTGCCAGTAGTACGGGACAGGACAGACATAGCAATCAGCCCCAGCATTTT
clone size: NA; D gene: NA; J gene: TRBJ1-2; V gene: TRBV7-9; CDR3 protein: CASSLMWPNYGYTF; CDR3 DNA: TGTGCCAGCAGCTTAATGTGGCCTAACTATGGCTACACCTTC
clone size: NA; D gene: NA; J gene: TRBJ2-7; V gene: TRBV20-1; CDR3 protein: CSARGPEYEQYF; CDR3 DNA: TGCAGTGCCAGAGGGCCGGAATACGAGCAGTACTTC